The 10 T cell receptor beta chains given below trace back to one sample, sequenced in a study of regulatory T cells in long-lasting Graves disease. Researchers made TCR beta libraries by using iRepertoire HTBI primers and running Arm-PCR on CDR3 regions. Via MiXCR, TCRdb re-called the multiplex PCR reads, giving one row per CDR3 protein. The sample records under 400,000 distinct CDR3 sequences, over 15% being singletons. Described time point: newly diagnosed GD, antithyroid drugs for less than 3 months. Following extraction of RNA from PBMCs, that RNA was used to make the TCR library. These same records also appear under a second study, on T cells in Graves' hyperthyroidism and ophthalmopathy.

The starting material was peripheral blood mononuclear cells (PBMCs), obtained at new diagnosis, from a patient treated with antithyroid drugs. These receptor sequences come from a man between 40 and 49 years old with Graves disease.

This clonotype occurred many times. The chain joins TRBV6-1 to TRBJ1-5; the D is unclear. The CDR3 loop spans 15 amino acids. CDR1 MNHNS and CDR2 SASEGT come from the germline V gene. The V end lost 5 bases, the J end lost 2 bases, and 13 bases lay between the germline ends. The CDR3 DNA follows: TGTGCCAGCAGTCGCGGAGCATATGGCAATCAGCCCCAGCATTTT. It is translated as CASSRGAYGNQPQHF.

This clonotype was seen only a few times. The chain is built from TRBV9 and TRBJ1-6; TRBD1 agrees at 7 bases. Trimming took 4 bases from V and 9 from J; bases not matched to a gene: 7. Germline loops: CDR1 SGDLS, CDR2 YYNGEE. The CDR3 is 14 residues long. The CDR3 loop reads CASSPTGSGSPLHF. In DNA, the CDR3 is TGTGCCAGCAGCCCGACAGGGAGTGGTTCACCCCTCCACTTT. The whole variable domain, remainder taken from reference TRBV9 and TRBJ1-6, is DSGVTQTPKHLITATGQRVTLRCSPRSGDLSVYWYQQSLDQGLQFLIQYYNGEERAKGNILERFSAQQFPDLHSELNLSSLELGDSALYFCASSPTGSGSPLHFGNGTRLTVT.

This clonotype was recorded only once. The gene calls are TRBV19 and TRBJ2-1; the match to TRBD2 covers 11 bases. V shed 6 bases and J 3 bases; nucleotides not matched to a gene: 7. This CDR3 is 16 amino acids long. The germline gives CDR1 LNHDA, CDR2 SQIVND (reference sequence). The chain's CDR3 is CASSPIAGGNYNEQFF. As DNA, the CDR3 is TGTGCCAGTAGCCCTATAGCGGGGGGGAACTACAATGAGCAGTTCTTC.

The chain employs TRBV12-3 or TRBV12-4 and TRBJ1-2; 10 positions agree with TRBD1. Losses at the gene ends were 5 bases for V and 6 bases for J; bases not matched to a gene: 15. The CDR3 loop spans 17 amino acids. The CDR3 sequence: CASSLYWTGTGVDGYTF. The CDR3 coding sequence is TGTGCCAGCAGTCTCTATTGGACCGGGACAGGGGTTGATGGCTACACCTTC.

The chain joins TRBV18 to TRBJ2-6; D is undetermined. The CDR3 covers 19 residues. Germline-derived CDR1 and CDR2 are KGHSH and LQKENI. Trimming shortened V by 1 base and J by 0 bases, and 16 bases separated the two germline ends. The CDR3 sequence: CASSPLSQALSSGANVLTF. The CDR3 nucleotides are TGTGCCAGCTCACCACTTTCGCAGGCCCTCAGCTCTGGGGCCAACGTCCTGACTTTC.

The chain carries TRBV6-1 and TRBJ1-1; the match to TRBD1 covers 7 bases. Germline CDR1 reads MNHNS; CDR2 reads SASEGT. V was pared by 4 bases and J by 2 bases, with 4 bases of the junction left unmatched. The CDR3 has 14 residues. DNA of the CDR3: TGTGCCAGCAGTGCGGACAGGTACAACACTGAAGCTTTCTTT. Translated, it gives CASSADRYNTEAFF.

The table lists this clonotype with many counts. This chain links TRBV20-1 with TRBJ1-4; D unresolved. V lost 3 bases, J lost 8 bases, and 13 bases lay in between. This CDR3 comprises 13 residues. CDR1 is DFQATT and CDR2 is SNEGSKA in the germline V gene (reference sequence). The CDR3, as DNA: TGCAGTGCTAGTTGGAGGGCGGAGGAAAAACTGTTTTTT. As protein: CSASWRAEEKLFF.

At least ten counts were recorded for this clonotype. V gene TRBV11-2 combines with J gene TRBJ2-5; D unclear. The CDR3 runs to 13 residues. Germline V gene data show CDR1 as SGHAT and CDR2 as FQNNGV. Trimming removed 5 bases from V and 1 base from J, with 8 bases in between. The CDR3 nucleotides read TGTGCCAGCAGCGCCGACTTCCAAGAGACCCAGTACTTC. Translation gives CASSADFQETQYF.

The CDR3 DNA follows: TGCAGTGCTAGAGACCAGGGGAGGTTCACTGAAGCTTTCTTT. This sequence encodes CSARDQGRFTEAFF. J is TRBJ1-1 and V is TRBV20-1; perhaps TRBD1 as D (6 bases). The CDR3 has 14 amino acids. The germline CDR1 and CDR2 sequences are DFQATT and SNEGSKA (reference sequence). Trimming left V 0 bases short and J 4 bases short, with 12 bases between.

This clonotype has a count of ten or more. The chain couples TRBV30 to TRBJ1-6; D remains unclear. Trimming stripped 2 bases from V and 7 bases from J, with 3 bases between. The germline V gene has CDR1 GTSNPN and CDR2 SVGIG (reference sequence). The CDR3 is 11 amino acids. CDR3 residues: CAWSRNSPLHF. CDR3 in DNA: TGTGCCTGGAGTAGAAATTCACCCCTCCACTTT.